This TCR beta chain is from a study of yellow fever vaccine responses in identical twins. MiXCR was run by TCRdb on the RT-PCR reads, yielding one entry per CDR3 protein. The top ten hold 2.2% of the sample, which has under 20,000 distinct CDR3 sequences, 65% to 75% seen once. This CDR3 has 12 amino acids. V lost 1 base and J lost 14, with 13 bases in between. Germline CDR1 is SGHDN and CDR2 is FVKESK. The sequencing used T cells from blood (PBMCs), unsorted or a sorted subset (not recorded which), collected before or after yellow fever vaccination (not recorded which). The clonotype originates from a young woman who received the yellow fever vaccine. The genes are TRBV14 and TRBJ2-3; a weak D match, TRBD2 (5 bases). The CDR3 coding sequence is TGTGCCAGCAGCCAAGCAAGCGGCCGGGGGTATTTT. Translation: CASSQASGRGYF.